This entry lists 24 T cell receptor beta chains sequenced from one sample in a study of T cell clonotyping in hematopoietic cell transplantation. This table comes from immunoSEQ multiplex PCR, and its TCRdb copy is limited to in-frame clones, with some not included. The sample contains 25,000 to 35,000 clones, approximately 96% of which appear only once. Sequencing input: peripheral blood mononuclear cells. All receptors derive from a man over 45 in good health. Some clones in this sample may be carry-over from other donors' samples.

The chain links TRBV14 to TRBJ2-2; D tentatively reads TRBD1 or TRBD2 (5 bases each). V lost 4 bases to trimming and J lost 4 bases, with 16 bases between them. The CDR3 length is 16 residues. The V gene's germline CDR1 is SGHDN and CDR2 FVKESK. The CDR3 DNA follows: TGTGCCAGCAGCCTACGGCGAGGGGTCGGCACCGGGGAGCTGTTTTTT. Protein product: CASSLRRGVGTGELFF.

The V gene is TRBV9, the J gene TRBJ1-1; D is unclear. CDR1 is SGDLS, CDR2 YYNGEE, per germline. V dropped 4 bases and J dropped 11 bases, with 12 bases sitting between them. The CDR3 length is 11 residues. The CDR3 coding sequence is TGTGCCAGCAGCTCGGGTTGGGTTGCTTTCTTT. Amino acid sequence: CASSSGWVAFF.

V and J are TRBV9 and TRBJ2-7; D is undetermined. The ends were cut back, 3 bases at V and 2 bases at J, with 12 bases in the middle. CDR1 and CDR2 from the germline V gene are SGDLS and YYNGEE. The CDR3 covers 14 residues. CDR3 amino acids: CASSGRSPAYEQYF. CDR3 DNA: TGTGCCAGCAGCGGGCGCAGCCCGGCCTACGAGCAGTACTTC.

The V gene is TRBV30, the J gene TRBJ2-7, with no clear D. CDR1 is GTSNPN and CDR2 is SVGIG in the germline V gene (reference sequence). This CDR3 spans 13 amino acids. With 0 bases removed from V and 3 bases from J, the gap between germline ends came to 9 bases. CDR3 in DNA: TGTGCCTGGAGTGTAGGAGTCTTCTACGAGCAGTACTTC. The encoded protein is CAWSVGVFYEQYF.

J is TRBJ2-7 and V is TRBV18; D is ambiguous. The CDR3 runs 13 residues. V lost 2 bases, J lost 3 bases, and 8 bases lay in between. Germline CDR1 reads KGHSH; CDR2 reads LQKENI. The CDR3 region is CASSPSTDYEQYF. CDR3 coding DNA: TGTGCCAGCTCACCAAGCACGGACTACGAGCAGTACTTC.

The chain employs TRBV9 and TRBJ1-2, with 8 bases fitting TRBD1. The CDR3 length is 13 residues. Germline trimming cut 5 bases from V and 2 bases from J; bases unmatched to any gene: 2. Germline-derived CDR1 and CDR2 are SGDLS and YYNGEE. The CDR3 sequence is CASSRDRNYGYTF. As DNA, the CDR3 is TGTGCCAGCAGTAGGGACAGGAACTATGGCTACACCTTC.

The chain couples TRBV5-4 to TRBJ1-2; no firm D call. Germline CDR1 reads SGHNT; CDR2 reads YYREEE (reference sequence). CDR3 length: 13 residues. The ends were cut back, 0 bases at V and 11 bases at J, with 14 bases in the middle. CDR3 bases: TGTGCCAGCAGCTTGGGGGGAAATCTTGGTTACACCTTC. Protein product: CASSLGGNLGYTF.

The rearrangement uses TRBV6-5 and TRBJ1-2; D may be TRBD1 (6 bases). CDR1 is MNHEY, CDR2 SVGAGI, per germline. V lost 3 bases and J 4 bases, leaving 9 bases between the germline ends. The CDR3 length is 13 residues. Written as DNA, the CDR3 is TGTGCCAGCAGTTATCAGGGGCCCTATGGCTACACCTTC. Protein sequence: CASSYQGPYGYTF.

This rearrangement joins TRBV6-5 to TRBJ2-2; D is possibly TRBD1 (6 bases). CDR1 is MNHEY and CDR2 is SVGAGI in the germline V gene. V lost 11 bases and J lost 4, with 14 bases in between. The CDR3 runs to 13 residues. The CDR3 DNA sequence: TGTGCCGGTAGAGCAGGGGTCACCGGGGAGCTGTTTTTT. Protein: CAGRAGVTGELFF.

The rearrangement joins TRBV27 to TRBJ1-5; TRBD1 matches 10 bases. Per germline, CDR1 MNHEY and CDR2 SMNVEV (reference sequence). The CDR3 totals 15 residues. V was pared by 5 bases and J by 5 bases, with 6 bases of the junction left unmatched. CDR3: CASSPGTGDYQPQHF. CDR3 nucleotides: TGTGCCAGCAGTCCCGGGACAGGGGATTATCAGCCCCAGCATTTT.

About this clone itself: At one of its ends the junction is not consistent with the germline gene, which may arise from a read error. The rearrangement links TRBV28 to TRBJ1-6; D is perhaps TRBD1 (5 bases). Per germline, CDR1 MDHEN and CDR2 SYDVKM. The CDR3 is 15 amino acids. Written as DNA, the CDR3 is TGTGCCACCAGTGGTGGGGGTACCTATAATTCACCCCTCCACTTT. Its translation is CATSGGGTYNSPLHF.

The CDR3, as DNA: TGTGCCAGCAGCTTAGCGGGGGACACAGATACGCAGTATTTT. This gives the protein CASSLAGDTDTQYF. The gene calls are TRBV7-8 and TRBJ2-3; D could derive from TRBD1 or TRBD2 (5 bases each). CDR1 is SGHVS, CDR2 FQNEAQ, per germline. Trimming stripped 0 bases from V and 2 bases from J, with 6 bases between. This CDR3 spans 14 amino acids.

V gene TRBV5-6 combines with J gene TRBJ2-6; no firm D call. The CDR3 length is 15 residues. Deletions cut 4 bases from V and 0 bases from J, with 8 bases between. The germline V gene encodes CDR1 SGHDT and CDR2 YYEEEE. Here the CDR3 reads CASSLGRSGANVLTF. In DNA, the CDR3 is TGTGCCAGCAGCCTAGGGCGCTCTGGGGCCAACGTCCTGACTTTC.

The J gene is TRBJ1-2, the V gene TRBV5-1, with D perhaps TRBD1 (5 bases). The CDR3 loop spans 14 amino acids. The V gene's germline CDR1 is SGHRS and CDR2 YFSETQ. The V end lost 0 bases, the J end lost 4 bases, and 10 bases lay between the germline ends. The CDR3 is CASSLGDPSYGYTF. CDR3 nucleotides: TGCGCCAGCAGCTTGGGGGACCCAAGCTATGGCTACACCTTC.

The chain links TRBV25-1 to TRBJ1-1; perhaps TRBD1 as D (6 bases). The CDR3 covers 16 residues. Trimming stripped 1 base from V and 1 base from J, with 13 bases between. CDR1 is MGHDK, CDR2 SYGVNS, per germline. CDR3 sequence reads: CASSEWGGSTNTEAFF. DNA of the CDR3: TGTGCCAGCAGTGAATGGGGGGGCAGTACGAACACTGAAGCTTTCTTT.

This clone came up once. Other nucleotide sequences in the sample specify the same CDR3. The chain uses TRBV29-1 and TRBJ2-3, with D uncertain. Germline V gene sequence: CDR1 SQVTM, CDR2 ANQGSEA. The CDR3 sequence is 10 residues long. Deletions cut 4 bases from V and 6 bases from J, with 5 bases between. The CDR3 loop reads CSVGPDTQYF. The CDR3 DNA reads as TGCAGCGTTGGGCCCGATACGCAGTATTTT.

The chain links TRBV9 to TRBJ1-2; unclear D gene. Germline V gives CDR1 SGDLS, CDR2 YYNGEE. Trimming stripped 2 bases from V and 4 bases from J, with 12 bases between. The CDR3 loop spans 14 amino acids. CDR3: CASSVGTATYGYTF. CDR3 bases: TGTGCCAGCAGCGTTGGCACCGCAACCTATGGCTACACCTTC. Looking up the rest from reference TRBV9 and TRBJ1-2 gives the full variable domain: DSGVTQTPKHLITATGQRVTLRCSPRSGDLSVYWYQQSLDQGLQFLIQYYNGEERAKGNILERFSAQQFPDLHSELNLSSLELGDSALYFCASSVGTATYGYTFGSGTRLTVV.

This chain's CDR3 is CASSYEDAVRADFF. The CDR3 nucleotides are TGTGCCAGCAGTTACGAGGACGCGGTCAGGGCGGACTTCTTT. This chain uses TRBV6-6 with TRBJ1-1, with a possible D match to TRBD1 (5 bases). Trimming removed 2 bases at V and 14 bases at J, with 21 bases between. The CDR3 length is 14 residues. CDR1 and CDR2 (germline): MNHNY, SVGAGI (reference sequence).

J is TRBJ2-7 and V is TRBV5-1; 8 nucleotides agree with TRBD1. Trimming cost V 2 bases and J 5 bases; bases outside gene matches: 6. CDR1 is SGHRS, CDR2 YFSETQ, per germline. This CDR3 is 14 amino acids long. In nucleotides, the CDR3 is TGCGCCAGCAGCTTCTTCCCGGGACAGGACGAGCAGTACTTC. This gives the protein CASSFFPGQDEQYF.

This clone was observed a single time. This sequence joins TRBV7-2 and TRBJ2-5; 8 bases are a match to TRBD2. Per the germline V gene, CDR1 is SGHTA and CDR2 is FQGNSA. CDR3 length: 14 amino acids. The V and J ends lost 1 base and 7 bases, in that order; junction bases with no gene match: 5. The CDR3 bases are TGTGCCAGCAGCTTAGGAGCGGGGGCCTCGACCCAGTACTTC. Protein product: CASSLGAGASTQYF.

The chain recombines TRBV19 with TRBJ1-6; D is unclear. Germline CDR1 and CDR2: LNHDA and SQIVND (reference sequence). This CDR3 has 11 amino acids. Trimming removed 2 bases from V and 11 bases from J, with 4 bases in between. CDR3 nucleotides: TGTGCCAGTAGTATACCGGCACCCCTCCACTTT. It yields the protein CASSIPAPLHF. The full variable domain, completed using reference TRBV19 and TRBJ1-6, is DGGITQSPKYLFRKEGQNVTLSCEQNLNHDAMYWYRQDPGQGLRLIYYSQIVNDFQKGDIAEGYSVSREKKESFPLTVTSAQKNPTAFYLCASSIPAPLHFGNGTRLTVT.

The genes are TRBV6-4 and TRBJ1-1, with 9 positions matching TRBD1. Germline V lookup: CDR1 MRHNA, CDR2 SNTAGT. The CDR3 is 15 residues long. Unmatched junction bases numbered 9, after V lost 9 bases and J lost 1 base. The CDR3 reads CASTPGTGSNTEAFF. The CDR3, as DNA: TGTGCCAGTACCCCCGGGACAGGGTCGAACACTGAAGCTTTCTTT.

The chain links TRBV6-1 to TRBJ1-2; TRBD1 matches at 8 bases. The J segment lost 5 bases and the V segment lost 3 bases, leaving 8 bases of the junction unmatched. The CDR3 is made up of 15 amino acids. Germline assignment: CDR1 MNHNS and CDR2 SASEGT. CDR3 bases: TGTGCCAGCAGTGAGGACAGGGCCGACTTTTATGGCTACACCTTC. Translation gives CASSEDRADFYGYTF.

V is TRBV19 and J is TRBJ1-2; D unresolved. The CDR3 spans 13 residues. Germline V gene lookup returns CDR1 LNHDA and CDR2 SQIVND (reference sequence). V shed 5 bases and J shed 10 bases, with 17 bases lying between them. CDR3 sequence: CASSPGGGHLYTF. Here the CDR3 DNA reads TGTGCCAGTAGTCCCGGAGGAGGTCACCTCTACACCTTC.